This T cell receptor beta chain comes out of a study of blood T cell repertoires in COVID-19. The wider study: PBMCs, B-cell-depleted T cells, or T cells were the source of the cDNA or gDNA that made up the material.

Produced via immunoSEQ multiplex PCR; TCRdb's table is partial and in-frame only. The table shows 150,000 to 200,000 clones, with 65% to 90% occurring only once. The CDR3 loop spans 13 amino acids. V gave up 5 bases and J gave up 6 bases, with 13 bases separating them. Germline values: CDR1 SGHTA, CDR2 FQGTGA. This chain links TRBV7-3 with TRBJ1-2; maybe TRBD1 (5 bases). The TCR originated in a man aged 45-60 years with active or convalescent COVID-19. The sequenced sample was peripheral blood. CDR3 coding DNA: TGTGCCAGCAGCCGCGGGGGAAGCGATGGCTACACCTTC. This sequence encodes CASSRGGSDGYTF.